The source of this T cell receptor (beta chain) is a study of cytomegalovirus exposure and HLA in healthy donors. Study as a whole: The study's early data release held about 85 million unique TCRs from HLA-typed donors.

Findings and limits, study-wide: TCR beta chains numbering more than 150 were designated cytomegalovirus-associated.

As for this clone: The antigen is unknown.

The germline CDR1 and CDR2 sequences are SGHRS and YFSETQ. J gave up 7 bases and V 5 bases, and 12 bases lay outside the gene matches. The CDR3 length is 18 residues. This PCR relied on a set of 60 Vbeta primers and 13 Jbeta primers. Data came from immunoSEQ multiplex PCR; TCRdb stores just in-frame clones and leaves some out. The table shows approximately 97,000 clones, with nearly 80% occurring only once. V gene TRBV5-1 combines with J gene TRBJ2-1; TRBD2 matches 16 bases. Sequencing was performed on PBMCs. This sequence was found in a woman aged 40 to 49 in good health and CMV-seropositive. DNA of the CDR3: TGCGCCAGCAGATCCGGGACTAGCGGGAGGGGACCGGGGAATGAGCAGTTCTTC. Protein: CASRSGTSGRGPGNEQFF.